The present TCR beta chain was sequenced within a study of T cell responses to AZD1222 COVID-19 vaccine. V lost 1 base and J 3 bases, leaving 4 bases between the germline ends. The CDR3 consists of 11 residues. Germline CDR1 is GTSNPN and CDR2 is SVGIG (reference sequence). Here immunoSEQ multiplex PCR was the method, and the copy in TCRdb shows in-frame clones only, minus some. This sample has roughly 91,000 clones, with roughly nine tenths found just once. This specimen was peripheral blood, taken on day 0 of AZD1222 vaccination. The genes are TRBV30 and TRBJ2-7; D is undetermined. The source is an adult in good health. CDR3 nucleotide sequence: TGTGCCTGGAGTGCAGTCTACGAGCAGTACTTC. Translating gives CAWSAVYEQYF.